These T cell receptor beta chains were read from a single sample in a study of T-cell memory formation after mild COVID-19. Using its own MiXCR run on the 5' RACE reads, TCRdb lists one record per CDR3 protein. The table records about 360,000 distinct CDR3 sequences, about an eighth of them present only once. The sample comprised PBMCs or a T cell subset sorted from them (not recorded which). Receptors were obtained from a man aged 18 to 29 who had mild COVID-19 (a few samples of this study predate the infection). Cell type and time point are not known. The conserved cysteine and the conserved F or W are not part of the CDR3 here.

>TRBV10-1|TRBJ1-4
AGKGDRVLKKLF
>TRBV20-1|TRBJ1-1
SAPNQGTDEAF
>TRBV4-2|TRBJ2-5
ASSQGSMGEETQY
>TRBV4-2|TRBJ2-1
ASSHLGGTGNEQF
>TRBV20-1|TRBJ1-4
SARGGGGNEKLF
>TRBV5-6|TRBJ2-1
ASSPKSGDYNEQF
>TRBV29-1|TRBJ1-2
SVDHWDYGYT
>TRBV4-1|TRBJ2-1
ASSHLGTGVINEQF
>TRBV10-3|TRBJ2-5
AIRRGPEGQETQY
>TRBV6-5|TRBJ1-2
ASSYSHRGTHGYT
>TRBV7-3|TRBJ2-2
ASSSDRGTGELF
>TRBV12-3/TRBV12-4|TRBJ1-2
ASSLGGQGDRYGYT
>TRBV6-5|TRBJ2-7
ASSPRKVYYEQY
>TRBV27|TRBJ2-7
ASSQVGWGSYEQY
>TRBV5-1|TRBJ1-1
ASSFRTGGITEAF
>TRBV19|TRBJ1-6
ASSRGDRGGSPLH
>TRBV11-2|TRBJ2-1
ASSVSGGAYNEQF
>TRBV5-4|TRBJ1-1
ASSALGNTEAF
>TRBV5-6|TRBJ1-2
ASSSRRGNYGYT
>TRBV25-1|TRBJ2-2
ASSELASNLHTGELF
>TRBV6-4|TRBJ2-3
ASSDRVGGTDTQY
>TRBV9|TRBJ1-1
ASSAGVTNTEAF
>TRBV5-1|TRBJ1-1
ASSFRGRGEAF
>TRBV7-2|TRBJ2-7
ASSSARTGEQY
>TRBV7-2|TRBJ1-3
ASSLGRGADGNTIY
>TRBV10-3|TRBJ2-3
AISELGPGPTDTQY
>TRBV18|TRBJ2-3
ASSSTRGTDTQY
>TRBV7-6|TRBJ2-1
ASSLGWDLTYNEQF
>TRBV14|TRBJ2-3
ASTSRNTDTQY
>TRBV7-6|TRBJ2-2
ASSQTTGENTGELF
>TRBV12-3/TRBV12-4|TRBJ1-1
ASSLPGMNTEAF
>TRBV5-1|TRBJ2-5
ASTSEAGGQETQY
>TRBV19|TRBJ2-5
ASTGTGRGETQY
>TRBV7-2|TRBJ1-6
ASRVWTDYSPLH
>TRBV7-8|TRBJ1-5
ASKGNLSNQPQH
>TRBV7-2|TRBJ2-1
ASSLSFSGSSYNEQF
>TRBV19|TRBJ1-5
ASKASQGRNQPQH
>TRBV6-5|TRBJ2-2
ASSYWAANTGELF
>TRBV11-2|TRBJ2-7
ASSSAGSSYEQY